The 29 T cell receptor beta chains in this list originate from one sample, sequenced in a study of blood T cell repertoires in COVID-19. The method was immunoSEQ multiplex PCR; TCRdb's version includes in-frame clones alone and lacks a portion of them. The table has about 220,000 clones, approximately 84% seen once. The sample consisted of peripheral blood. The receptor source for this set is a man aged 50-59 years who had recovered from COVID-19.

This chain links TRBV14 with TRBJ2-1, with 10 bases matching TRBD2. Germline loops: CDR1 SGHDN, CDR2 FVKESK. The V segment lost 3 bases and the J segment 10 bases; nucleotides outside the gene matches: 12. CDR3 length: 16 amino acids. The CDR3 reads CASSHLASGRAGEQFF. As DNA, the CDR3 is TGTGCCAGCAGCCACCTGGCGAGCGGGAGGGCCGGGGAGCAGTTCTTC.

As to this clone: This sample also contains other DNA sequences that code for the same CDR3. The chain has TRBV20-1 and TRBJ2-7; D not resolved. The CDR3 runs 11 residues. Per the germline V gene, CDR1 is DFQATT and CDR2 is SNEGSKA (reference sequence). With 3 bases removed from V and 3 bases from J, the gap between germline ends came to 6 bases. CDR3 sequence (DNA): TGCAGTGCTAGTCTCCTCTACGAGCAGTACTTC. It specifies CSASLLYEQYF.

The gene calls are TRBV6-1 and TRBJ1-2; TRBD1 agrees at 7 bases. The germline V gene has CDR1 MNHNS and CDR2 SASEGT. Trimming took 1 base from V and 8 from J; bases not matched to a gene: 10. CDR3 length: 15 amino acids. The CDR3 loop reads CASSEVGGASIGYTF. The CDR3 nucleotides are TGTGCCAGCAGTGAAGTAGGGGGCGCAAGTATAGGCTACACCTTC.

The rearrangement links TRBV21-1 to TRBJ2-7; the DNA was not compared with TRBD2, the D call given in the table. TRBV21-1 is shown as a pseudogene. The CDR3 loop spans 15 amino acids. CDR3 DNA sequence: TGTGCCAGCAGCAAAGTTGGGTTAGGGGAGGACGAGCAGTACTTC. Translating gives CASSKVGLGEDEQYF.

This chain connects TRBV14 to TRBJ1-2; the D is unclear. Trimming removed 1 base at V and 6 bases at J, with 12 bases between. The CDR3 is 14 amino acids. Germline V gives CDR1 SGHDN, CDR2 FVKESK. The CDR3 region has the DNA TGTGCCAGCAGCCAAGGGCGCAGGTCGAATGGCTACACCTTC. It codes for CASSQGRRSNGYTF.

The chain carries TRBV2 and TRBJ2-5; D is ambiguous. The germline CDR1 and CDR2 sequences are SNHLY and FYNNEI. Trimming left V 5 bases short and J 5 bases short, with 9 bases between. The CDR3 sequence is 12 residues long. The CDR3: CASSYVEETQYF. The CDR3 DNA reads TGTGCCAGCAGTTACGTCGAGGAGACCCAGTACTTC.

Remarks on this clone: This sample includes further DNA sequences coding for the same CDR3. The CDR3 DNA is TGTGCCAGCAGCCAGGCACGGGGGGAGCAGTACTTC. It codes for CASSQARGEQYF. The J gene is TRBJ2-7, the V gene TRBV3-1 (or the pseudogene TRBV3-2), with D possibly TRBD2 on 6 matching bases. CDR1 LGHDT and CDR2 YNNKEL come from the germline V gene (reference sequence). V was trimmed by 3 bases and J by 7 bases, leaving 10 bases between them. This CDR3 is built from 12 residues.

The chain uses TRBV20-1 and TRBJ2-5; tentative D call: TRBD2 (6 bases). Germline-derived CDR1 and CDR2 are DFQATT and SNEGSKA (reference sequence). CDR3 length: 14 amino acids. Trimming cost V 3 bases and J 5 bases, with 16 bases left between them. CDR3 sequence reads: CSASKKAGAETQYF. The CDR3 DNA sequence: TGCAGTGCTAGTAAGAAAGCGGGTGCGGAGACCCAGTACTTC.

The V and J genes are TRBV3-1 (or the pseudogene TRBV3-2) and TRBJ2-1; D is possibly TRBD2 (6 bases). The CDR3 contains 16 residues. Between the trimmed V and J ends, which lost 0 bases and 0 bases, there was a span of 9 bases. Germline CDR1 LGHDT, CDR2 YNNKEL (reference sequence). The CDR3 region is CASSQEGLSSYNEQFF. CDR3 sequence (DNA): TGTGCCAGCAGCCAAGAGGGACTCAGCTCCTACAATGAGCAGTTCTTC.

This clone was seen a few times. The gene calls are TRBV30 and TRBJ2-2, with D perhaps matching TRBD2 (6 bases). The CDR3 length is 14 residues. V gave up 8 bases and J gave up 4 bases, with 17 bases separating them. CDR1 and CDR2 (germline): GTSNPN, SVGIG (reference sequence). DNA for the CDR3: TGTGCCCAGAACCCGGGACTGGGCACCGGGGAGCTGTTTTTT. The encoded protein is CAQNPGLGTGELFF.

The chain carries TRBV28 and TRBJ1-2; 7 nucleotides align to TRBD1. Germline assignment: CDR1 MDHEN and CDR2 SYDVKM. This CDR3 has 12 residues. Unmatched junction bases numbered 3, after V lost 6 bases and J lost 5 bases. In nucleotides, the CDR3 is TGTGCCAGCAGCCAGGGGGTATATGGCTACACCTTC. Translating it yields CASSQGVYGYTF.

The chain uses TRBV9 and TRBJ2-2; 9 nucleotides agree with TRBD2. Germline V gene data show CDR1 as SGDLS and CDR2 as YYNGEE. The CDR3 consists of 16 residues. V dropped 7 bases and J dropped 6; count of bases not matched to a gene: 13. In nucleotides, the CDR3 is TGTGCCAGCCACCTTACCGGGACTAGCAGCGCCGGGGAGCTGTTTTTT. Translation gives CASHLTGTSSAGELFF.

This chain joins TRBV19 and TRBJ2-5; weak D call: TRBD1 (6 bases). The CDR3 covers 17 residues. V lost 3 bases and J lost 4, with 21 bases in between. Germline assignment: CDR1 LNHDA and CDR2 SQIVND (reference sequence). The CDR3 DNA follows: TGTGCCAGTAGTATGGGTCGTCCGGACAGAGCGAGAGAGACCCAGTACTTC. It codes for CASSMGRPDRARETQYF.

As DNA, the CDR3 is TGTGCCAGCAGCGCCCGGACTAGCCGATACAATGAGCAGTTCTTC. It codes for CASSARTSRYNEQFF. The chain employs TRBV9 and TRBJ2-1, with 8 positions matching TRBD2. With V trimmed by 3 bases and J by 4 bases, 6 bases remained unmatched. CDR1 is SGDLS and CDR2 is YYNGEE in the germline V gene. This CDR3 has 15 residues.

The chain uses TRBV3-1 (or the pseudogene TRBV3-2) and TRBJ1-4; TRBD1 is a possible D gene (6 bases). The CDR3 loop spans 13 amino acids. The V end lost 4 bases, the J end lost 7 bases, and 10 bases lay between the germline ends. Looked up from germline, CDR1 is LGHDT and CDR2 is YNNKEL (reference sequence). In DNA form, the CDR3 reads TGTGCCAGCAGCCCCCGGACAGCTGAAAAACTGTTTTTT. Protein sequence: CASSPRTAEKLFF.

The chain recombines TRBV24-1 with TRBJ2-1, with a tentative D call TRBD2 (7 bases). V dropped 9 bases and J dropped 5 bases, with 19 bases sitting between them. Germline V lookup: CDR1 KGHDR, CDR2 SFDVKD. The CDR3 sequence is 15 residues long. The CDR3 DNA follows: TGTGCCACCTTGGCTGGCGCGGGGGCGGACAATGAGCAGTTCTTC. It translates to CATLAGAGADNEQFF.

This chain links TRBV6-6 with TRBJ1-6, with TRBD1 matching 10 bases. Germline-derived CDR1 and CDR2 are MNHNY and SVGAGI (reference sequence). With V trimmed by 11 bases and J by 8 bases, 6 bases remained unmatched. The CDR3 contains 13 residues. CDR3 in amino acids: CAARTGGDSPLHF. The CDR3 nucleotides read TGTGCCGCTAGGACAGGGGGTGATTCACCCCTCCACTTT.

This rearrangement joins TRBV5-1 to TRBJ1-4; 7 bases fit TRBD1. V gave up 4 bases and J gave up 7 bases; unmatched junction bases: 7. The CDR3 consists of 14 residues. Germline values: CDR1 SGHRS, CDR2 YFSETQ. The CDR3 loop reads CASSLRDSSEKLFF. CDR3 DNA sequence: TGCGCCAGCAGCCTCCGGGACAGTTCTGAAAAACTGTTTTTT.

The V gene is TRBV18, the J gene TRBJ1-1; TRBD1 is a possible D gene (6 bases). The CDR3 consists of 15 residues. Germline CDR1 reads KGHSH; CDR2 reads LQKENI. The ends were cut back, 5 bases at V and 0 bases at J, with 13 bases in the middle. CDR3 DNA sequence: TGTGCCAGCTCAGTCAGGACAGCCATGAACACTGAAGCTTTCTTT. Its protein product is CASSVRTAMNTEAFF.

This clone showed up just a few times. The chain recombines TRBV24-1 with TRBJ2-7; 7 bases fit TRBD1. The CDR3 spans 12 residues. CDR1 and CDR2 from the germline V gene are KGHDR and SFDVKD. The V and J ends lost 9 bases and 3 bases, in that order; junction bases with no gene match: 4. This CDR3 reads CATQGQSYEQYF. The CDR3 DNA is TGTGCCACCCAGGGACAGAGCTACGAGCAGTACTTC.

The rearrangement links TRBV9 to TRBJ2-1, with TRBD1 matching 10 bases. The ends lost 1 base at V and 3 bases at J; junction bases unmatched: 7. This CDR3 comprises 17 residues. Germline values: CDR1 SGDLS, CDR2 YYNGEE. The CDR3: CASSVPPGTGDYNEQFF. CDR3 nucleotides: TGTGCCAGCAGCGTACCCCCCGGGACAGGGGACTACAATGAGCAGTTCTTC.

This chain connects TRBV2 to TRBJ1-3; D is possibly TRBD1 (6 bases). Trimming removed 6 bases at V and 0 bases at J, with 12 bases between. Germline V gene data show CDR1 as SNHLY and CDR2 as FYNNEI. The CDR3 has 15 amino acids. This CDR3 is CASRVGTLSGNTIYF. For the CDR3, the DNA is TGTGCCAGCAGAGTCGGGACACTCTCTGGAAACACCATATATTTT.

The rearrangement uses TRBV3-1 (or the pseudogene TRBV3-2) and TRBJ2-3, with D uncertain. The CDR3 totals 11 residues. CDR1 is LGHDT, CDR2 YNNKEL, per germline (reference sequence). Trimming removed 4 bases at V and 6 bases at J, with 5 bases between. The CDR3 spells CASSLSDTQYF. The CDR3, as DNA: TGTGCCAGCAGCCTTAGTGATACGCAGTATTTT.

The rearrangement links TRBV27 to TRBJ2-1; 9 bases are a match to TRBD2. The CDR3 length is 15 residues. V dropped 6 bases and J dropped 4; count of bases not matched to a gene: 7. Germline V lookup: CDR1 MNHEY, CDR2 SMNVEV (reference sequence). The CDR3 coding sequence is TGTGCCAGCAGGGAACTTAGCGGGGGATACAATGAGCAGTTCTTC. Translating gives CASRELSGGYNEQFF.

The chain uses TRBV27 and TRBJ1-1; D may be TRBD1 (6 bases). The CDR3 is 14 residues long. Trimming took off 5 bases at V and 7 bases at J, with 17 bases between the two ends. CDR1 and CDR2 (germline): MNHEY, SMNVEV (reference sequence). CDR3 nucleotides: TGTGCCAGCAGTCCCGTGGACAGACAGCATGAAGCTTTCTTT. Translation: CASSPVDRQHEAFF.

V and J are TRBV27 and TRBJ2-5, with D possibly being TRBD2 (5 bases). Germline lookup yields CDR1 MNHEY and CDR2 SMNVEV (reference sequence). V gave up 0 bases and J gave up 2 bases, with 13 bases separating them. This CDR3 has 16 residues. CDR3 sequence: CASSLSRRTLQETQYF. DNA for the CDR3: TGTGCCAGCAGTTTATCCAGGAGGACGTTACAAGAGACCCAGTACTTC.

The chain couples TRBV5-1 to TRBJ2-2, with TRBD1 matching over 7 bases. The CDR3 contains 16 residues. Germline assignment: CDR1 SGHRS and CDR2 YFSETQ. The junction had 3 bases not matched to a gene; V was cut back by 0 bases and J by 1 base. In DNA, the CDR3 is TGCGCCAGCAGCTTGGGACAGGGCCTGAACACCGGGGAGCTGTTTTTT. As protein: CASSLGQGLNTGELFF. Filled out from reference TRBV5-1 and TRBJ2-2, the complete variable domain reads KAGVTQTPRYLIKTRGQQVTLSCSPISGHRSVSWYQQTPGQGLQFLFEYFSETQRNKGNFPGRFSGRQFSNSRSEMNVSTLELGDSALYLCASSLGQGLNTGELFFGEGSRLTVL.

The J gene is TRBJ2-3, the V gene TRBV30, with a weak D call TRBD1 (5 bases). The germline V and J ends were trimmed by 3 bases and 5 bases, with 12 bases remaining between them. The germline gives CDR1 GTSNPN, CDR2 SVGIG (reference sequence). This CDR3 contains 13 residues. The CDR3 nucleotides are TGTGCCTGGAGGTCGACAGCCGGAGATACGCAGTATTTT. Its translation: CAWRSTAGDTQYF.

The chain links TRBV5-1 to TRBJ2-1; 8 bases align to TRBD2. Trimming took 0 bases from V and 2 from J; bases not matched to a gene: 1. The CDR3 length is 15 residues. CDR1 is SGHRS and CDR2 is YFSETQ in the germline V gene. The CDR3 loop is CASSLDGRAYNEQFF. DNA for the CDR3: TGCGCCAGCAGCTTGGACGGGAGGGCCTACAATGAGCAGTTCTTC.